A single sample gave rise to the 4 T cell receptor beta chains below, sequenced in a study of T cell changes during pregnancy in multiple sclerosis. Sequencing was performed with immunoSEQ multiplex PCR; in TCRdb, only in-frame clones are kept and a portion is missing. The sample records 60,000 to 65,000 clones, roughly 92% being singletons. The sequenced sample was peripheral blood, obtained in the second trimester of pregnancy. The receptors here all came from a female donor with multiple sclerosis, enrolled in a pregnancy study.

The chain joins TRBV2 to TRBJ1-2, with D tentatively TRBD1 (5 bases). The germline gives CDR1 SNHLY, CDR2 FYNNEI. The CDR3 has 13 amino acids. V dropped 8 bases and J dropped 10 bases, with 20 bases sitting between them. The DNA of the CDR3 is TGTGCCAGCTTAAGAGACTCCGGGGGGAACTACACCTTC. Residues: CASLRDSGGNYTF.

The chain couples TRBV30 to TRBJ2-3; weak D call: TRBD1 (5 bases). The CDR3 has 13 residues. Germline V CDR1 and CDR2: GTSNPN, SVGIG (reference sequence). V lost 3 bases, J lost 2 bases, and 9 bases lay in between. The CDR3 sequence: CAWSRVTTDTQYF. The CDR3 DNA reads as TGTGCCTGGAGCAGGGTAACCACAGATACGCAGTATTTT.

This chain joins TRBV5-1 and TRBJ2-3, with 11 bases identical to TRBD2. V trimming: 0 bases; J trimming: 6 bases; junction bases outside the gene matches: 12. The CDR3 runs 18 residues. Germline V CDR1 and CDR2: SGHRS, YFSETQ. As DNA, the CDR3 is TGCGCCAGCAGCTTGGGGGAGATTAGCGGGAGGGCCTGGGATACGCAGTATTTT. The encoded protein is CASSLGEISGRAWDTQYF.

The CDR3 sequence: CASSSDPRDPGEKLFF. The CDR3 DNA reads as TGTGCCAGCAGCTCAGACCCAAGAGATCCGGGTGAAAAACTGTTTTTT. The chain joins TRBV11-2 to TRBJ1-4; D is unresolved. This CDR3 has 16 residues. CDR1 is SGHAT, CDR2 FQNNGV, per germline. Trimming removed 4 bases from V and 7 bases from J, with 19 bases in between.